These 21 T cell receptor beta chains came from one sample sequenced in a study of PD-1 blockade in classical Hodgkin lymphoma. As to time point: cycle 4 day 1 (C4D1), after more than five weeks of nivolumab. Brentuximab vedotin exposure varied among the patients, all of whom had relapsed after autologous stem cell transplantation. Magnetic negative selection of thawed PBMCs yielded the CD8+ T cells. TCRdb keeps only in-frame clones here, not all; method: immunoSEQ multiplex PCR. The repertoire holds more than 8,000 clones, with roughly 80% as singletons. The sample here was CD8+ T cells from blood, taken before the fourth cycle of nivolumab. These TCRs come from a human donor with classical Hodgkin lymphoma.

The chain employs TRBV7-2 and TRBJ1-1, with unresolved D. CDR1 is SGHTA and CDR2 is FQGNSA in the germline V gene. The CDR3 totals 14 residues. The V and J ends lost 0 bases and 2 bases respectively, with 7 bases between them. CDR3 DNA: TGTGCCAGCAGCTTAGCCGGCATCAACACTGAAGCTTTCTTT. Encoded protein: CASSLAGINTEAFF.

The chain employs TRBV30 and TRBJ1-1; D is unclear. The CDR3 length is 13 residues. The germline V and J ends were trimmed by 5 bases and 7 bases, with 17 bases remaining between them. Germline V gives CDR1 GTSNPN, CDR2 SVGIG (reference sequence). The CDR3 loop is CAWEVLRSFEAFF. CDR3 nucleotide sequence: TGTGCCTGGGAAGTTCTGCGGAGTTTTGAAGCTTTCTTT.

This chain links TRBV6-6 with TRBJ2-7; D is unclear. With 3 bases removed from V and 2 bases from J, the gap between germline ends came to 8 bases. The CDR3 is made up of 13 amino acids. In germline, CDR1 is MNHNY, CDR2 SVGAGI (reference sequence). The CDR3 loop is CASSYQDAYEQYF. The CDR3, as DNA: TGTGCCAGCAGTTATCAAGACGCCTACGAGCAGTACTTC.

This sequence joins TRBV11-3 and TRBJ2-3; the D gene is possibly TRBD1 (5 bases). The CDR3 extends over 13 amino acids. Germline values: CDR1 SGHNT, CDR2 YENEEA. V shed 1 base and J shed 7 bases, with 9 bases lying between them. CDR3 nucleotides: TGTGCCAGCAGCTTAGCAGGGTCCCATACGCAGTATTTT. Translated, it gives CASSLAGSHTQYF.

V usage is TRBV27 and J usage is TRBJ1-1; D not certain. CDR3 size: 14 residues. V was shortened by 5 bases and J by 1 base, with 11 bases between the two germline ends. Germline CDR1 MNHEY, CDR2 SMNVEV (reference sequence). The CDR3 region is CASSTGRPNTEAFF. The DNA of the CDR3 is TGTGCCAGCAGTACCGGACGGCCGAACACTGAAGCTTTCTTT.

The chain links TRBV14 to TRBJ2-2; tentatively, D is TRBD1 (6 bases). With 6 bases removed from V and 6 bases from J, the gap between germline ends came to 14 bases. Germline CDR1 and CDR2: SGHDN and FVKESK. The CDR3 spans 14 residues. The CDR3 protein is CASRPTGWAGELFF. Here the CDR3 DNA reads TGTGCCAGCAGGCCCACAGGGTGGGCCGGGGAGCTGTTTTTT.

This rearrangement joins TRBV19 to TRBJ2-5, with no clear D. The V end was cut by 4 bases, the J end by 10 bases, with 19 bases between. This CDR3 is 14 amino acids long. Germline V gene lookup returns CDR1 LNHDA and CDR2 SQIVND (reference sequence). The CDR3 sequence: CASSTSFPADGQYF. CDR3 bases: TGTGCCAGTAGTACTTCCTTTCCGGCAGACGGCCAGTACTTC. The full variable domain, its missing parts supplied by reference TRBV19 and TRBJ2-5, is DGGITQSPKYLFRKEGQNVTLSCEQNLNHDAMYWYRQDPGQGLRLIYYSQIVNDFQKGDIAEGYSVSREKKESFPLTVTSAQKNPTAFYLCASSTSFPADGQYFGPGTRLLVL.

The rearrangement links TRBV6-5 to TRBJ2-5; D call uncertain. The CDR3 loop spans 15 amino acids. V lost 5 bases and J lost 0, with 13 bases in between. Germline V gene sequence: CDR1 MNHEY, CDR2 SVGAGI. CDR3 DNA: TGTGCCAGCAGTACGCCCAGTGGGTACCAAGAGACCCAGTACTTC. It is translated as CASSTPSGYQETQYF.

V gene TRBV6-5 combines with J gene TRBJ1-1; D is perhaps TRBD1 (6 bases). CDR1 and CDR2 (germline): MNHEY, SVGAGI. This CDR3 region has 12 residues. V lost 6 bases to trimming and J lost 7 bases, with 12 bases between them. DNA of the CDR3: TGTGCCAGCAGGGACAGCGCCCTTGAAGCTTTCTTT. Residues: CASRDSALEAFF.

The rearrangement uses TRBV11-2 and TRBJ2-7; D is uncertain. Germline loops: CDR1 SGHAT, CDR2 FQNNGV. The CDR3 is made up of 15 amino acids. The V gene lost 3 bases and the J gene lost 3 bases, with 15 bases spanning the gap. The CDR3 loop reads CASSFAQAVFYEQYF. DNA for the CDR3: TGTGCCAGCAGCTTCGCCCAGGCAGTATTCTACGAGCAGTACTTC.

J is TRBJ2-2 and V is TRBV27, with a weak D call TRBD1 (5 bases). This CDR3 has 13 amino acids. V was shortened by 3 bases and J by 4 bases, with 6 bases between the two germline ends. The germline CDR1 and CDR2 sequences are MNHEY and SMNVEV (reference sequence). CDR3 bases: TGTGCCAGCAGTTTGGGGCGCACCGGGGAGCTGTTTTTT. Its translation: CASSLGRTGELFF.

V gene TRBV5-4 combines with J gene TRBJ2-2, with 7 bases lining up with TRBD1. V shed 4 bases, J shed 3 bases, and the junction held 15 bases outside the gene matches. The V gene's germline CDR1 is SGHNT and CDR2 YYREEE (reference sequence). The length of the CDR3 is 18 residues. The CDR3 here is CASSAARLRQGYTGELFF. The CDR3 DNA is TGTGCCAGCAGCGCAGCTAGGCTCAGACAGGGTTACACCGGGGAGCTGTTTTTT.

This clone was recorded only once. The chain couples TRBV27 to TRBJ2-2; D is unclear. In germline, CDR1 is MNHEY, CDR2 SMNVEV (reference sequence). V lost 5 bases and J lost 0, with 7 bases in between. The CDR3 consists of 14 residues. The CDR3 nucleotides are TGTGCCAGCAGTCCGACCGCGAACACCGGGGAGCTGTTTTTT. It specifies CASSPTANTGELFF.

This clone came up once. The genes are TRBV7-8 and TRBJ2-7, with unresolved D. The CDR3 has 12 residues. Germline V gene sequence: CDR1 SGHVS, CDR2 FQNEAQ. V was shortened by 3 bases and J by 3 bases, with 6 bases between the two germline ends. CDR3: CASSFKIYEQYF. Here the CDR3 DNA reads TGTGCCAGCAGCTTTAAAATCTACGAGCAGTACTTC.

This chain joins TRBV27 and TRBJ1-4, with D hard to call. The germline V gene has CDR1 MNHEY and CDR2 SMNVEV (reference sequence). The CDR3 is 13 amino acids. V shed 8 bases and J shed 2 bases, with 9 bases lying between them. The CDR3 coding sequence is TGTGCCAGCGCAGTGTTCACTAATGAAAAACTGTTTTTT. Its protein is CASAVFTNEKLFF. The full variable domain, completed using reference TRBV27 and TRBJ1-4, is EAQVTQNPRYLITVTGKKLTVTCSQNMNHEYMSWYRQDPGLGLRQIYYSMNVEVTDKGDVPEGYKVSRKEKRNFPLILESPSPNQTSLYFCASAVFTNEKLFFGSGTQLSVL.

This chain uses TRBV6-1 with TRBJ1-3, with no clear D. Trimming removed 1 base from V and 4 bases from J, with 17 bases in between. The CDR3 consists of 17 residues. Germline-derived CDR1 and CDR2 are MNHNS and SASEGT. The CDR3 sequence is CASSEDFLGIYGNTIYF. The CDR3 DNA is TGTGCCAGCAGTGAAGACTTCTTGGGGATTTACGGAAACACCATATATTTT.

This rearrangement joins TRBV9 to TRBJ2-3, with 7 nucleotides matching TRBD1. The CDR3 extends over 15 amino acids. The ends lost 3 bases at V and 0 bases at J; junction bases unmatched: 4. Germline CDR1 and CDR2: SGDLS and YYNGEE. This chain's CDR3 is CASSARQGSTDTQYF. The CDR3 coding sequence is TGTGCCAGCAGCGCTCGACAGGGAAGCACAGATACGCAGTATTTT.

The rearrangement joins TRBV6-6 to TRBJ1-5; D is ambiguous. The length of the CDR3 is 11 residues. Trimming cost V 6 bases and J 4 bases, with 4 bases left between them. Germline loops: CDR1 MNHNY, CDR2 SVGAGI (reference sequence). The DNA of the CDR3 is TGTGCCAGCAGATCTAATCAGCCCCAGCATTTT. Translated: CASRSNQPQHF.

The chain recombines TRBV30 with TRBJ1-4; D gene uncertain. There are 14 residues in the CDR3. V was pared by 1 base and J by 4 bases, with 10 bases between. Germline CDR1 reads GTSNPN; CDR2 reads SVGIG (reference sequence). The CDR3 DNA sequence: TGTGCCTGGAGTGAAGTAGCTCTTAATGAAAAACTGTTTTTT. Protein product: CAWSEVALNEKLFF.

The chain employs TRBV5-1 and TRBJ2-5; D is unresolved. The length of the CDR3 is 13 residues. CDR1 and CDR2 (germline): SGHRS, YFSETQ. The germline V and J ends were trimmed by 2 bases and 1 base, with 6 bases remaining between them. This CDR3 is CASSFRTQETQYF. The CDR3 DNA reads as TGCGCCAGCAGCTTCCGGACCCAAGAGACCCAGTACTTC.

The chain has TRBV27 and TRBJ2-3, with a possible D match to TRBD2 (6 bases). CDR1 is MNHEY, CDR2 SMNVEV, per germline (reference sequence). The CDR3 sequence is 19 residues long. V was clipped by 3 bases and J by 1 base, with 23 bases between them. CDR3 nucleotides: TGTGCCAGCAGTTTCTATAGGAGCGGATCTAGCGACGGCACAGATACGCAGTATTTT. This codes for CASSFYRSGSSDGTDTQYF.